This T cell receptor beta chain was found in a study of blood T cell repertoires in COVID-19. Study-level information: The origin of the acute and convalescent COVID-19 samples was the United States, Italy and Spain. T cells, B-cell-depleted T cells, or PBMCs supplied cDNA or gDNA.

With regard to this clone: A read error may account for a junction end that differs from germline.

The method was immunoSEQ multiplex PCR; TCRdb's version includes in-frame clones alone and lacks a portion of them. Here the sample spans 150,000 to 200,000 clones, more than 80% being singletons. Those enrolled in Seattle joined during active infection and were followed longitudinally afterward. The CDR3 is 12 residues long. Germline loops: CDR1 SQVTM, CDR2 ANQGSEA. The material sequenced was peripheral blood. This chain uses TRBV29-1 with TRBJ1-2; tentative D call: TRBD1 (6 bases). The clonotype was recovered from a woman aged 40 to 50 with COVID-19, enrolled during active disease. CDR3 loop: CSVERGALLTSF. In DNA form, the CDR3 reads TGCAGCGTAGAACGGGGGGCACTTCTCACCTCCTTC.